A single sample gave rise to the 5 T cell receptor beta chains below, sequenced in a study of cytomegalovirus exposure and HLA in healthy donors. Use of 60 Vbeta and 13 Jbeta primers characterized the PCR. Here immunoSEQ multiplex PCR was the method, and the copy in TCRdb shows in-frame clones only, minus some. The table records about 140,000 clones, 66% of them present only once. The sequenced sample was PBMCs. All receptors derive from a woman in her sixties in good health and CMV-seronegative.

A few counts support this clone. J is TRBJ1-4 and V is TRBV6-5; 8 bases line up with TRBD1. The CDR3 runs to 15 residues. Unmatched junction bases numbered 7, after V lost 6 bases and J lost 4 bases. Germline CDR1 reads MNHEY; CDR2 reads SVGAGI. CDR3 nucleotide sequence: TGTGCCAGCAGCCCTCTGGGACAGGATAATGAAAAACTGTTTTTT. Amino acid sequence: CASSPLGQDNEKLFF.

J is TRBJ2-7 and V is TRBV6-6, with D unclear. The germline V and J ends were trimmed by 2 bases and 1 base, with 9 bases remaining between them. Germline assignment: CDR1 MNHNY and CDR2 SVGAGI (reference sequence). This CDR3 is 14 amino acids long. This CDR3 reads CASSYAQFSYEQYF. CDR3 nucleotide sequence: TGTGCCAGCAGTTACGCACAGTTTTCCTACGAGCAGTACTTC.

V usage is TRBV19 and J usage is TRBJ2-7; D remains unclear. The CDR3 extends over 13 amino acids. Germline values: CDR1 LNHDA, CDR2 SQIVND (reference sequence). The ends were cut back, 2 bases at V and 5 bases at J, with 10 bases in the middle. The CDR3 here is CASSISWPDEQYF. In DNA, the CDR3 is TGTGCCAGTAGTATATCCTGGCCCGACGAGCAGTACTTC.

Comments on this clone: Its ends do not fully match the called genes, so a read error is possible. V gene TRBV7-9 combines with J gene TRBJ2-1; 9 bases line up with TRBD2. CDR3 length: 17 residues. Per germline, CDR1 SEHNR and CDR2 FQNEAQ (reference sequence). CDR3 protein: CSSSPRGAGGRLDEQFF. The DNA for the CDR3 is TGTTCCAGCAGCCCAAGGGGAGCGGGAGGCCGTCTGGATGAGCAGTTCTTC.

The gene calls are TRBV19 and TRBJ2-1, with unresolved D. CDR1 LNHDA and CDR2 SQIVND come from the germline V gene (reference sequence). The V end lost 8 bases, the J end lost 2 bases, and 10 bases lay between the germline ends. The CDR3 loop spans 13 amino acids. The CDR3 sequence: CASRAEPYNEQFF. CDR3 DNA: TGTGCCAGTCGCGCGGAACCCTACAATGAGCAGTTCTTC.